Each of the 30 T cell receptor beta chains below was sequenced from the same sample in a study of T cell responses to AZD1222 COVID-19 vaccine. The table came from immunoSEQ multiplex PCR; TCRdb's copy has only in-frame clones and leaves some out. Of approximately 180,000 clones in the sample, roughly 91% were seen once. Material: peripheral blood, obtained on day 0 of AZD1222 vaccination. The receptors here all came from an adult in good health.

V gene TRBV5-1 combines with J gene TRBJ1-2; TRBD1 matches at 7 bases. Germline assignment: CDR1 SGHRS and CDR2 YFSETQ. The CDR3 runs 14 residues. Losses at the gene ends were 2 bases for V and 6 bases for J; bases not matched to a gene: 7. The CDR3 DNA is TGCGCCAGCAGCTTCGACAGGGCAAGAGATGGCTACACCTTC. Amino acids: CASSFDRARDGYTF.

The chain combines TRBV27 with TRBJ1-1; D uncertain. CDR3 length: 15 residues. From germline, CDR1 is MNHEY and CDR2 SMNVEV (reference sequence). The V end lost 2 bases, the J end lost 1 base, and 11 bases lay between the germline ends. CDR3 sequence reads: CASSLGYSRNTEAFF. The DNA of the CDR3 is TGTGCCAGCAGTTTAGGGTATAGCCGGAACACTGAAGCTTTCTTT.

CDR3: CASKTSGGGGEQFF. In DNA form, the CDR3 reads TGTGCCAGCAAGACTAGCGGGGGAGGAGGTGAGCAGTTCTTC. The gene calls are TRBV6-4 and TRBJ2-1, with TRBD2 matching over 12 bases. This CDR3 is 14 amino acids long. Germline V gene lookup returns CDR1 MRHNA and CDR2 SNTAGT. V lost 7 bases to trimming and J lost 9 bases; unmatched junction nucleotides: 7.

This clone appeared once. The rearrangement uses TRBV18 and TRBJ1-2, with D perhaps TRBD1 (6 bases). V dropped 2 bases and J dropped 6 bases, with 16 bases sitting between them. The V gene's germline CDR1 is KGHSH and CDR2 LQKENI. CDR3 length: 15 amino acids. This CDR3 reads CASSPEGGASDGYTF. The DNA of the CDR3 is TGTGCCAGCTCACCAGAGGGGGGCGCTTCGGATGGCTACACCTTC. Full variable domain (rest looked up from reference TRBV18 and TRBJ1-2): NAGVMQNPRHLVRRRGQEARLRCSPMKGHSHVYWYRQLPEEGLKFMVYLQKENIIDESGMPKERFSAEFPKEGPSILRIQQVVRGDSAAYFCASSPEGGASDGYTFGSGTRLTVV.

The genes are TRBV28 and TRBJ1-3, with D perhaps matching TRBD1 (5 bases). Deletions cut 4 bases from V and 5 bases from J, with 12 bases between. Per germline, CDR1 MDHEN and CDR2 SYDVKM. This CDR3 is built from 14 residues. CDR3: CASSSVRVRNTIYF. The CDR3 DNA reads TGTGCCAGCAGTTCCGTCAGGGTTCGAAACACCATATATTTT.

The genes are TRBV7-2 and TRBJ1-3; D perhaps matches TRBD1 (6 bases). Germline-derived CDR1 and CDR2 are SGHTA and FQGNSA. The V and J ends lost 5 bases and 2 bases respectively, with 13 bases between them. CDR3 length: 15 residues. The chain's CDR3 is CASSGSRTAGNTIYF. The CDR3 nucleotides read TGTGCCAGCAGCGGGTCGAGGACAGCTGGAAACACCATATATTTT.

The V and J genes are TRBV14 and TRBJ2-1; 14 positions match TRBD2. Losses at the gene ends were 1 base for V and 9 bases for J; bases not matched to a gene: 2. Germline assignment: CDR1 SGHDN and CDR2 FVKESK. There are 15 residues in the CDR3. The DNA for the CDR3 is TGTGCCAGCAGCCAAGGACTAGCGGGAGGGGTTGAGCAGTTCTTC. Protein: CASSQGLAGGVEQFF.

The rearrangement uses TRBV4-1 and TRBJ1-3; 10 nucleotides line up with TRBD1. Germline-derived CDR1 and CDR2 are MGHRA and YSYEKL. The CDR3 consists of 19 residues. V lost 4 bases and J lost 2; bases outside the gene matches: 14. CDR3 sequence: CASSRTGTGAMGTGNTIYF. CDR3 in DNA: TGCGCCAGCAGCCGAACCGGGACAGGGGCTATGGGGACTGGAAACACCATATATTTT.

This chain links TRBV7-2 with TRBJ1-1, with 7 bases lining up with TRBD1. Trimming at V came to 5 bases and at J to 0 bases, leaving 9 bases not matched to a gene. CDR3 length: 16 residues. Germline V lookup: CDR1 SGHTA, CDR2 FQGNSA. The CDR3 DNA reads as TGTGCCAGCAGCCCTAGTTCCGGGACAGTGAACACTGAAGCTTTCTTT. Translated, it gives CASSPSSGTVNTEAFF.

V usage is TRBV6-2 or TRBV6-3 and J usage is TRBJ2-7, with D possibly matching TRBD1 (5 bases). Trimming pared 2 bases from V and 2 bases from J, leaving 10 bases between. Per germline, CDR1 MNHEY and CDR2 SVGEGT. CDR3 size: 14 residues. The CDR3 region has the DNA TGTGCCAGCAGTTACGCGACAGTGACCTACGAGCAGTACTTC. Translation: CASSYATVTYEQYF.

CDR3 sequence: CASSLTGEKLFF. The CDR3 DNA reads as TGTGCCAGCAGTTTGACGGGTGAAAAACTGTTTTTT. J is TRBJ1-4 and V is TRBV12-3 or TRBV12-4; unclear D gene. The CDR3 has 12 residues. Trimming cost V 3 bases and J 7 bases, with 6 bases left between them.

The CDR3 is CASSFGGSDTQYF. The CDR3 DNA follows: TGCGCCAGCAGCTTTGGGGGTTCGGATACCCAGTACTTC. The chain has TRBV5-1 and TRBJ2-5; tentatively, D is TRBD1 or TRBD2 (5 bases each). The CDR3 totals 13 residues. Germline-derived CDR1 and CDR2 are SGHRS and YFSETQ. The V end was cut by 2 bases, the J end by 8 bases, with 13 bases between. Full variable domain (missing parts from reference TRBV5-1 and TRBJ2-5): KAGVTQTPRYLIKTRGQQVTLSCSPISGHRSVSWYQQTPGQGLQFLFEYFSETQRNKGNFPGRFSGRQFSNSRSEMNVSTLELGDSALYLCASSFGGSDTQYFGPGTRLLVL.

The chain's CDR3 is CATEDINYGYTF. The CDR3 DNA follows: TGTGCCACCGAGGACATCAACTATGGCTACACCTTC. The rearrangement links TRBV19 to TRBJ1-2; D is possibly TRBD1 (5 bases). The germline gives CDR1 LNHDA, CDR2 SQIVND (reference sequence). The CDR3 contains 12 residues. Trimming took 10 bases from V and 2 from J, leaving 11 bases between them.

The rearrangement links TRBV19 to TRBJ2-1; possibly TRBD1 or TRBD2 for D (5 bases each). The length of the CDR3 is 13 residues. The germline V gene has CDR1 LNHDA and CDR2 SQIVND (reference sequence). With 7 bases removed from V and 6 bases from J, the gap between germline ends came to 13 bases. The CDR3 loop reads CASKHEGSNEQFF. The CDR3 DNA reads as TGTGCCAGTAAACACGAGGGGAGCAATGAGCAGTTCTTC. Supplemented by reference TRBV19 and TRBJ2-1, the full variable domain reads DGGITQSPKYLFRKEGQNVTLSCEQNLNHDAMYWYRQDPGQGLRLIYYSQIVNDFQKGDIAEGYSVSREKKESFPLTVTSAQKNPTAFYLCASKHEGSNEQFFGPGTRLTVL.

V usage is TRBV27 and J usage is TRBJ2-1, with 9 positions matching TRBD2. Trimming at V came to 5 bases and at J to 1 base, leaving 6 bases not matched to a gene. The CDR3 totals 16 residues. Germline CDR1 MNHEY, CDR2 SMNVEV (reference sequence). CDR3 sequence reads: CASSRAGGRSYNEQFF. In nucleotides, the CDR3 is TGTGCCAGCAGTAGGGCGGGAGGGCGGTCCTACAATGAGCAGTTCTTC.

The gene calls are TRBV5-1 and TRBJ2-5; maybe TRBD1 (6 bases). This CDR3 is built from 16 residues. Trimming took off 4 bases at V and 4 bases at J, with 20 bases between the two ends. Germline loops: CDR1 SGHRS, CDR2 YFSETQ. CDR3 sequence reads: CASSPAQGITVETQYF. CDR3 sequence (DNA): TGCGCCAGCAGCCCGGCCCAGGGGATAACCGTAGAGACCCAGTACTTC.

CDR3 sequence (DNA): TGTGCCAGCAGCGCCCATGAGCTCGATAATTCACCCCTCCACTTT. Translating gives CASSAHELDNSPLHF. V gene TRBV9 combines with J gene TRBJ1-6, with no clear D. The CDR3 sequence is 15 residues long. V dropped 3 bases and J dropped 5 bases, with 12 bases sitting between them. The germline gives CDR1 SGDLS, CDR2 YYNGEE.

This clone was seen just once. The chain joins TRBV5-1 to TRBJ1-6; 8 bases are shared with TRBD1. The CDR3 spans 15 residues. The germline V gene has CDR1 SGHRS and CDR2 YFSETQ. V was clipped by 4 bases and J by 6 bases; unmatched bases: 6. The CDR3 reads CASSPGQVFNSPLHF. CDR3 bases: TGCGCCAGCAGCCCGGGACAGGTCTTTAATTCACCCCTCCACTTT.

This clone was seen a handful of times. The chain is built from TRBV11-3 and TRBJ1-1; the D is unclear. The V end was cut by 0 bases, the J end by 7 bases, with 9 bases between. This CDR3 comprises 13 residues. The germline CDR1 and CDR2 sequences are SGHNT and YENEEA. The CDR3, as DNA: TGTGCCAGCAGCTTAGATCTCAAGGGTGAAGCTTTCTTT. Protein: CASSLDLKGEAFF.

In nucleotides, the CDR3 is TGTGCCAGCAGCCGGGACAGCCACAATGAGCAGTTCTTC. Translation gives CASSRDSHNEQFF. The chain couples TRBV7-9 to TRBJ2-1, with 7 bases fitting TRBD1. Germline values: CDR1 SEHNR, CDR2 FQNEAQ (reference sequence). There are 13 residues in the CDR3. The ends lost 5 bases at V and 5 bases at J; junction bases unmatched: 3.

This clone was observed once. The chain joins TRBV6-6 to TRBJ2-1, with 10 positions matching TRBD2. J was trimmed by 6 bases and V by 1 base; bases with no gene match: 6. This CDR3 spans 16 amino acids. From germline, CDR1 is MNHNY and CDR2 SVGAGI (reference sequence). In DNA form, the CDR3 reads TGTGCCAGCAGTTACTTCTCGGCTAGCGGGGGCAATGAGCAGTTCTTC. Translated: CASSYFSASGGNEQFF.

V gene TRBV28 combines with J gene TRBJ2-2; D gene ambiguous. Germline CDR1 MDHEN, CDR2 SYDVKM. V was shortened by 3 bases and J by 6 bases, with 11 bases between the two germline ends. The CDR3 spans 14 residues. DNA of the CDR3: TGTGCCAGCAGTTTTGGGTCCTCGGCCGGGGAGCTGTTTTTT. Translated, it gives CASSFGSSAGELFF.

The CDR3 sequence: CASSPRRTGEDEQFF. The DNA for the CDR3 is TGTGCCAGCAGCCCAAGAAGGACAGGGGAGGATGAGCAGTTCTTC. V is TRBV11-3 and J is TRBJ2-1; 9 nucleotides align to TRBD1. The CDR3 totals 15 residues. Germline values: CDR1 SGHNT, CDR2 YENEEA. Trimming took 5 bases from V and 8 from J; bases not matched to a gene: 10. The variable domain in full, with the rest retrieved from reference TRBV11-3 and TRBJ2-1, is EAGVVQSPRYKIIEKKQPVAFWCNPISGHNTLYWYLQNLGQGPELLIRYENEEAVDDSQLPKDRFSAERLKGVDSTLKIQPAELGDSAVYLCASSPRRTGEDEQFFGPGTRLTVL.

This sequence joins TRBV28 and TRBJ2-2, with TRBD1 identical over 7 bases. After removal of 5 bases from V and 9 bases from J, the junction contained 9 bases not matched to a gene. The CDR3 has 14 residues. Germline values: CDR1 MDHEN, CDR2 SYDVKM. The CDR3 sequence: CASSKPTGYRELFF. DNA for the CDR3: TGTGCCAGCAGTAAACCGACAGGGTACCGGGAGCTGTTTTTT.

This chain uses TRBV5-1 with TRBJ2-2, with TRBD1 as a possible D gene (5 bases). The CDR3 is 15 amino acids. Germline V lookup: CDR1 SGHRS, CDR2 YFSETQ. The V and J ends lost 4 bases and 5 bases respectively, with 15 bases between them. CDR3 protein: CASSPRGRATGELFF. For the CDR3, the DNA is TGCGCCAGCAGCCCCCGAGGCAGGGCTACCGGGGAGCTGTTTTTT.

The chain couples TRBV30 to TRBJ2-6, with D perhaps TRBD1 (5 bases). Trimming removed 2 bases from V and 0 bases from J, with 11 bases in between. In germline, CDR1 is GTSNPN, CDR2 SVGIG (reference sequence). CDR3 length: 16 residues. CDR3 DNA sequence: TGTGCCTGGAGTCCGACAGCCGCCTCTGGGGCCAACGTCCTGACTTTC. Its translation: CAWSPTAASGANVLTF.

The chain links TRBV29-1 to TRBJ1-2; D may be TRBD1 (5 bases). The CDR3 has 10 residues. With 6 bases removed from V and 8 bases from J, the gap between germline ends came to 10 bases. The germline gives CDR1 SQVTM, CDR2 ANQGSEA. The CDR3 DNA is TGCAGCGTGGACAAGGACGGCTACACCTTC. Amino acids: CSVDKDGYTF.

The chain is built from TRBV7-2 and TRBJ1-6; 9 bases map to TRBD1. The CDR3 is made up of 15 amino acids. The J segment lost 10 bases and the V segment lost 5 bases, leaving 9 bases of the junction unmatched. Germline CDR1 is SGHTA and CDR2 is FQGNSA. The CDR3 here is CASSRGQGVFSPLHF. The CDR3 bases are TGTGCCAGCAGCCGGGGACAGGGTGTGTTCTCACCCCTCCACTTT.

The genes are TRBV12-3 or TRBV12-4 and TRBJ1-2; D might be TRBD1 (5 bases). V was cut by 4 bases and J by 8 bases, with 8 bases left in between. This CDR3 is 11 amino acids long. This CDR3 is CASSSRQGYTF. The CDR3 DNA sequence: TGTGCCAGCAGTTCCCGACAGGGCTACACCTTC.

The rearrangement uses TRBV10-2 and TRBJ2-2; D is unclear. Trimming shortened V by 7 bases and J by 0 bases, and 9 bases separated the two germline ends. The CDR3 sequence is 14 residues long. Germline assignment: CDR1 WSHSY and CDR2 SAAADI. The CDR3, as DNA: TGCGCCAGCAAGGACGGTACGAACACCGGGGAGCTGTTTTTT. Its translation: CASKDGTNTGELFF.